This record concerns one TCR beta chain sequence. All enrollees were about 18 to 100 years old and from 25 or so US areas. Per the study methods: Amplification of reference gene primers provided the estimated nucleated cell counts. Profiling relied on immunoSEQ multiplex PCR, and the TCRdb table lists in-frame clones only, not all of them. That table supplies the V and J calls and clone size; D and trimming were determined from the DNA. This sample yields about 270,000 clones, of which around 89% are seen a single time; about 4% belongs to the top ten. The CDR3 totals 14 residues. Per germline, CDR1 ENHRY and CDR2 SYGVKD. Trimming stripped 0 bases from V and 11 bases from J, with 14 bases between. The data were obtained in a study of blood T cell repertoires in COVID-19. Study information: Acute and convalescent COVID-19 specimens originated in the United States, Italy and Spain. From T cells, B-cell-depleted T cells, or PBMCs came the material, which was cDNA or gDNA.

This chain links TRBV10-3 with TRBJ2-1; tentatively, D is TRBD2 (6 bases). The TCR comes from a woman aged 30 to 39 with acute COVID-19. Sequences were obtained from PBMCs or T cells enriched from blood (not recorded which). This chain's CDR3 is CAISESVAEFQQFF. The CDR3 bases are TGTGCCATCAGTGAGTCGGTAGCGGAGTTTCAGCAGTTCTTC.